These 8 T cell receptor beta chains came from one sample sequenced in a study of identical twins. TCRdb redid the calling of the 5' RACE reads with MiXCR, one entry per CDR3 protein. The data show 700,000 or so distinct CDR3 sequences, around 21% seen once. The sample was also reused in another study, on T cells expressing NK-cell markers.

The sequenced sample was PBMCs. The receptors were gathered from a woman younger than 35 in good health.

This chain connects TRBV20-1 to TRBJ2-3; TRBD1 aligns across 7 bases. The CDR3 extends over 16 amino acids. Germline V CDR1 and CDR2: DFQATT, SNEGSKA (reference sequence). V was pared by 0 bases and J by 2 bases, with 8 bases of the junction left unmatched. This CDR3 reads CSARDPNGQVTDTQYF. The CDR3 coding sequence is TGCAGTGCTAGAGATCCCAACGGACAGGTCACAGATACGCAGTATTTT.

This clonotype was counted a few times. The CDR3 region is CSVPSNRVETEAFF. DNA for the CDR3: TGCAGTGTCCCGTCCAACAGGGTAGAAACTGAAGCTTTCTTT. The genes are TRBV20-1 and TRBJ1-1; possible D gene TRBD1, 6 bases. V dropped 7 bases and J dropped 5 bases, with 20 bases sitting between them. Germline CDR1 DFQATT, CDR2 SNEGSKA (reference sequence). The CDR3 extends over 14 amino acids.

This clonotype has more than one count but fewer than ten. This chain uses TRBV10-3 with TRBJ1-4; D not certain. Germline V gene sequence: CDR1 ENHRY, CDR2 SYGVKD. V dropped 3 bases and J dropped 7 bases, with 12 bases sitting between them. The CDR3 consists of 14 residues. The CDR3 region is CAISEGRRSEKLFF. The CDR3 region has the DNA TGTGCCATCAGTGAAGGGAGGCGCTCTGAAAAACTGTTTTTT.

CDR3: CASSLSGHEQFF. The CDR3 DNA sequence: TGCGCCAGCAGCTTATCGGGTCATGAGCAGTTCTTC. The chain links TRBV5-1 to TRBJ2-1; D uncertain. This CDR3 has 12 amino acids. Germline-derived CDR1 and CDR2 are SGHRS and YFSETQ. Trimming stripped 2 bases from V and 8 bases from J, with 8 bases between.

V gene TRBV7-6 combines with J gene TRBJ2-5; weak D call: TRBD2 (5 bases). The CDR3 loop spans 14 amino acids. CDR1 and CDR2 from the germline V gene are SGHVS and FNYEAQ. Trimming took 1 base from V and 1 from J, leaving 7 bases between them. The CDR3 spells CASSLGEFQETQYF. CDR3 in DNA: TGTGCCAGCAGCTTAGGGGAGTTCCAAGAGACCCAGTACTTC.

The rearrangement joins TRBV29-1 to TRBJ2-4; a weak D match, TRBD1 (6 bases). CDR1 is SQVTM and CDR2 is ANQGSEA in the germline V gene. This CDR3 comprises 13 residues. Trimming left V 4 bases short and J 4 bases short, with 11 bases between. The DNA of the CDR3 is TGCAGCGTTGCGTGGACAGCAAAAAACATTCAGTACTTC. It yields the protein CSVAWTAKNIQYF.

V is TRBV12-3 or TRBV12-4 and J is TRBJ2-5; D might be TRBD2 (5 bases). Trimming cost V 6 bases and J 2 bases, with 13 bases left between them. The CDR3 is 14 amino acids. CDR3 DNA sequence: TGTGCCAGCAGCACAGACTGGGAGCAAGAGACCCAGTACTTC. Its translation: CASSTDWEQETQYF.

This clonotype came up many times. V is TRBV20-1 and J is TRBJ1-6; D is undetermined. The V gene's germline CDR1 is DFQATT and CDR2 SNEGSKA (reference sequence). The CDR3 is 14 amino acids. V lost 6 bases, J lost 10 bases, and 19 bases lay in between. The CDR3, as DNA: TGCAGTGCCTTGTCCGGGAGTGCTGAGTCACCCCTCCACTTT. It encodes CSALSGSAESPLHF.